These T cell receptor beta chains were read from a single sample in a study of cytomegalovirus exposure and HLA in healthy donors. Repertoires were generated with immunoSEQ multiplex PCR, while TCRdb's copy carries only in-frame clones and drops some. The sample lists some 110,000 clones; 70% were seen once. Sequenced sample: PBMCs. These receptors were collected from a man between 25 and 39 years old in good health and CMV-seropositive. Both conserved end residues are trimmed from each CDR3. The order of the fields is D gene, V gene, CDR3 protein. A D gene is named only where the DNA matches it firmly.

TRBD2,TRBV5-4,ASSPVPSGGPYNEQF
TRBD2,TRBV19,AVGLAIETQY
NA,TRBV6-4,ASNPGRTEEAF
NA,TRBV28,ASSRDTEAF
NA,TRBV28,AIKQGFRQPQH
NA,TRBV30,AWRLPYTGELF
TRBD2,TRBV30,AWSSPTFSGGAYEQY
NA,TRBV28,ASRPDLGLGYEQY
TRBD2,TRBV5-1,ASSPGSGRETQY
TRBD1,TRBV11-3,ASSPLIQGATYTGNTIY
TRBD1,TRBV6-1,AIYQGARDVTQY
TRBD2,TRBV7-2,ASSVLGTSGLPTDTQY
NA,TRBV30,AWSPRYGGSYGYT
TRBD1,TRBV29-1,SAAGGEDTEAF
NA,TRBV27,ASSRAGHGYT
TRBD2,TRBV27,ASSFLLAGVSGTDTQY
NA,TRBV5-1,ASREGVNTEAF
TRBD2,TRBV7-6,ASSSGLAGGPSTDTQY
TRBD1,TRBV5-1,ASSSAGTGDWGYT
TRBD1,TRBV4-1,ASSQGQGAGNQPQH
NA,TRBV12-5,ASGPGGNQPQH
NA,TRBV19,ASSIGQGPLVYGYT
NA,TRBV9,ASSVATSSYNEQF
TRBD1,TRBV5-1,ASSNPGQGVGELF
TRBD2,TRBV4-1,ASSQSMTSGVIRSSYNEQF
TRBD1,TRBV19,ASSTLFLGTGLLHSGNTIY
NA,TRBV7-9,ASSLAIGAEAF
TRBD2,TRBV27,ASSAQGGILGLARNTDTQY
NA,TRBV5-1,ASSSMDYTDTQY
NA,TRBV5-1,ASSLSQETQY
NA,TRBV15,ATSRGKEGARGNTIY
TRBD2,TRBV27,ASSRGGLAGHRSYNEQF
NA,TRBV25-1,ASSEYPRGEQF
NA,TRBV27,ASSLDSGNTIY
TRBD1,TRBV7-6,ASSSGQATEAF
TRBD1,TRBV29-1,SVFLGTAQETQY
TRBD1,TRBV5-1,ASSLWDSYANTGELF
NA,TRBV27,ASSLTLWTEAF
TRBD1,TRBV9,ASSAAGTGNTEAF
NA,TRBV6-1,ASSEAGRMSKTEAF